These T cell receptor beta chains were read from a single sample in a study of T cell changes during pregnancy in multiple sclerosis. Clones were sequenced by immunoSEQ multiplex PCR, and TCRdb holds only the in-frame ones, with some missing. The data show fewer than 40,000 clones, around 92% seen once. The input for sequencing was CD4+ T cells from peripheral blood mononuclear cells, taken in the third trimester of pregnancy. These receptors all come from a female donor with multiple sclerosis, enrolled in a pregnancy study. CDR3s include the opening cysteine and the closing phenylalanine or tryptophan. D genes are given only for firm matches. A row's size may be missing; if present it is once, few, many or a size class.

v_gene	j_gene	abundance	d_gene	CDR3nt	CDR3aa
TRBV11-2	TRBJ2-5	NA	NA	TGTGCCAGCAGCTTAGGCAGGGAGACCCAGTACTTC	CASSLGRETQYF
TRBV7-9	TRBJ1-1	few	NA	TGTGCCAGCAGCCCAGACATTATGAACACTGAAGCTTTCTTT	CASSPDIMNTEAFF
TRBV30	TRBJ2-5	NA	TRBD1	TGTGCCTGGAGTGTAACAGGGGCAAGAGAGACCCAGTACTTC	CAWSVTGARETQYF
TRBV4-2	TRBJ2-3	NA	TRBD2	TGTGCCAGCAGCCAAGGGGGACTAGCGGGAACGAGGGGGAGCACAGATACGCAGTATTTT	CASSQGGLAGTRGSTDTQYF
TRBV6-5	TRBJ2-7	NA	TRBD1	TGTGCCAGCAGAGACAGGGGCCCTTACGAGCAGTACTTC	CASRDRGPYEQYF
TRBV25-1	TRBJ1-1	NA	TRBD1	TGTGCCAGCAGTGAATGGGCCAGGGGGCTAGGTGAAGCTTTCTTT	CASSEWARGLGEAFF
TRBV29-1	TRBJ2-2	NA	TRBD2	TGCAGCGTTTCTAGCGGGGGTAACACCGGGGAGCTGTTTTTT	CSVSSGGNTGELFF
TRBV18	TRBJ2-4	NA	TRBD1	TGTGCCAGCTCAACCGGACAGGGGAACATTCAGTACTTC	CASSTGQGNIQYF
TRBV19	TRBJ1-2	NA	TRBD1	TGTGCCAGTAGTCGGGACAGTCTATATGGCTACACCTTC	CASSRDSLYGYTF
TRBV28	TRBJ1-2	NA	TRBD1	TGTGCCAGCAGTTCACAGGGGCCTGGGGGCTACACCTTC	CASSSQGPGGYTF
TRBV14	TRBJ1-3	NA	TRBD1	TGTGCCAGCAGCCGGACAGGGAGCTATGGAAACACCATATATTTT	CASSRTGSYGNTIYF
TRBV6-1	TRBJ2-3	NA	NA	TGTGCCAGCACGGAGCTACTAAGCACAGATACGCAGTATTTT	CASTELLSTDTQYF
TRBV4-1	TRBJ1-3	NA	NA	TGCGCCAGCAGCCAAGGTGGGCGAGGGCGAGGCTCCGGAAACACCATATATTTT	CASSQGGRGRGSGNTIYF
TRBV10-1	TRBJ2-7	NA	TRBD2	TGCGCCAGCAGTGGGCTAGCGGGGTCCTACGAGCAGTACTTC	CASSGLAGSYEQYF
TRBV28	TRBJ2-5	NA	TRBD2	TGTGCCAGCAGTTCTAGCGGGAGGGCCAACCAAGAGACCCAGTACTTC	CASSSSGRANQETQYF
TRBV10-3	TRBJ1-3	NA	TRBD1	TGTGCCATCAGCTGGGACAGGGTGGACTCTGGAAACACCATATATTTT	CAISWDRVDSGNTIYF
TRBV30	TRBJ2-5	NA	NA	TGTGCCTGGAGCGCAGGGGAGACCCAGTACTTC	CAWSAGETQYF
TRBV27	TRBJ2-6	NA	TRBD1	TGTGCCAGCATTCTAGGGACAGGGGCTGGGGCCAACGTCCTGACTTTC	CASILGTGAGANVLTF
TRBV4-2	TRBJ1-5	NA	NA	TGTGCCAGCAGCCAAGACAGAAGCAATCAGCCCCAGCATTTT	CASSQDRSNQPQHF
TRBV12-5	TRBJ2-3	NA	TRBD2	TGTGCTAGTGGTTTGGCGACTAGCAGTAGCACAGATACGCAGTATTTT	CASGLATSSSTDTQYF
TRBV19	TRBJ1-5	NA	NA	TGTGCCAGTAGTACGGACGAATGGGCAGGGATTTATAGCAATCAGCCCCAGCATTTT	CASSTDEWAGIYSNQPQHF
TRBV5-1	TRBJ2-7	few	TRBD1	TGCGCCAGCAGCACTGGGACAGGGGGACCCTACGAGCAGTACTTC	CASSTGTGGPYEQYF
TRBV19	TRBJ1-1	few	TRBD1	TGTGCCAGTAGTACCCTCGGACAGGAGAGGAACACTGAAGCTTTCTTT	CASSTLGQERNTEAFF
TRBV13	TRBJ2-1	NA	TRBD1	TGTGCCAGCAGCTTGATGCGGGACAGGGCCTACAATGAGCAGTTCTTC	CASSLMRDRAYNEQFF
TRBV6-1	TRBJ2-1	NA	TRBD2	TGTGCCAGCGTGCGTGTAGCGGGAGTTTACAATGAGCAGTTCTTC	CASVRVAGVYNEQFF
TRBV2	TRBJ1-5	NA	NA	TGTGCCAGCAGTGAATTCTTGGGTAAACTAAATCAGCCCCAGCATTTT	CASSEFLGKLNQPQHF
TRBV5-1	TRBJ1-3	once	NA	TGCGCCAGCAGCTTGATCTCCGGACTCTCTGGAAACACCATATATTTT	CASSLISGLSGNTIYF
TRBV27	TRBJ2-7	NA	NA	TGTGCCAGCAGTAGACAGCAGTGGGGTGCCTACGAGCAGTACTTC	CASSRQQWGAYEQYF
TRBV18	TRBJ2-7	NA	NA	TGTGCCAGCTCTATGAGAGGATACGAGCAGTACTTC	CASSMRGYEQYF
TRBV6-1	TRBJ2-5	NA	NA	TGTGCCAGCAGAGGGACACCTCAAGAGACCCAGTACTTC	CASRGTPQETQYF
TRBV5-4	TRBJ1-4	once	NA	TGTGCCAGCAGCTTGGGCGGAGAATCTAATGAAAAACTGTTTTTT	CASSLGGESNEKLFF
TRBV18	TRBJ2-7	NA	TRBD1	TGTGCCAGCTCGGTAGGGACAGGGGGCTCCCTCGAGCAGTACTTC	CASSVGTGGSLEQYF
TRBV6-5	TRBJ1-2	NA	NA	TGTGCCAGCAGTTACTCTCTGGGAGGCTATGGCTACACCTTC	CASSYSLGGYGYTF
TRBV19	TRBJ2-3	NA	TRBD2	TGTGCCAGTAGCGGGACTAGCGGGTCTTCTAGCACAGATACGCAGTATTTT	CASSGTSGSSSTDTQYF
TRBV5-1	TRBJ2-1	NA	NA	TGCGCCAGCGGGACTTTTTCCTACAATGAGCAGTTCTTC	CASGTFSYNEQFF
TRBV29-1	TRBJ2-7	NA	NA	TGCAGCGTGGGGCTCGGCACCACCTACGAGCAGTACTTC	CSVGLGTTYEQYF
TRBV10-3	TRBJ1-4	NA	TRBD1	TGTGCCACCGCGGGACAGGGCCCTATTAATGAAAAACTGTTTTTT	CATAGQGPINEKLFF
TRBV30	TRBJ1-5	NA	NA	TGTGCCTGGAGTGTGGAGGGCAGGCAGCCCCAGCATTTT	CAWSVEGRQPQHF
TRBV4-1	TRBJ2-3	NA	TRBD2	TGCGCCAGCAGCCCTACTAGCGGGAGAACAGATACGCAGTATTTT	CASSPTSGRTDTQYF
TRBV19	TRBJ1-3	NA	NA	TGTGCCAGTAACCCGGCCTCGGGTCTCCCTGGAAACACCATATATTTT	CASNPASGLPGNTIYF
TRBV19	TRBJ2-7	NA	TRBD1	TGTGCCAGTACCCCAAAGCAGGGGGCTAACGAGCAGTACTTC	CASTPKQGANEQYF
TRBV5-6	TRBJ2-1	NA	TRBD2	TGTGCCAGCAGCTTGGTAGTAGCGGGGAACAATGAGCAGTTCTTC	CASSLVVAGNNEQFF
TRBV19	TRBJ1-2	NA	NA	TGTGCCAGTAGTAGAGAGCGAGCTAACTATGGCTACACCTTC	CASSRERANYGYTF
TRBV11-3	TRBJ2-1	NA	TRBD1	TGTGCCAGCAGCTTAAGGCCAGGGGGCAATGAGCAGTTCTTC	CASSLRPGGNEQFF
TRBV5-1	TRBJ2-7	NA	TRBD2	TGCGCCAGCAGTCCTAGCGGCTACGAGCAGTACTTC	CASSPSGYEQYF
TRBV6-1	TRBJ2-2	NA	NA	TGTGCCAGCAGTGAACGTTCCGGGGAGCTGTTTTTT	CASSERSGELFF
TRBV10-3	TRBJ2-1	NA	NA	TGTGCCATCAGTGAGGGGTCCAGGGAGGAAGCCAATGAGCAGTTCTTC	CAISEGSREEANEQFF
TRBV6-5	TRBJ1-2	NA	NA	TGTGCCAGCAGACGCGACAGCTATGGCTACACCTTC	CASRRDSYGYTF
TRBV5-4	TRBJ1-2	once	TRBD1	TGTGCCAGCAGCTTACAGGGGGCGTGGGGCTACACCTTC	CASSLQGAWGYTF
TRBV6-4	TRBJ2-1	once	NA	TGTGCCAGCAGCGACACCGAGCGCAATGAGCAGTTCTTC	CASSDTERNEQFF
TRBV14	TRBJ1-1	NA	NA	TGTGCCAGCAGCCAAGATCTTGCGAGACAAGAAGCTTTCTTT	CASSQDLARQEAFF
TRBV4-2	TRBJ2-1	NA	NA	TGTGCCAGCAGCCAAGTTGAGGGCTACAATGAGCAGTTCTTC	CASSQVEGYNEQFF
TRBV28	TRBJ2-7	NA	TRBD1	TGTGCCAGCAGTGACCCGGGACAGAGCTACTCCTACGAGCAGTACTTC	CASSDPGQSYSYEQYF
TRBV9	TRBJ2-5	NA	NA	TGTGCCAGCAGCGTACTTGCCTTCCCAGGGGAGACCCAGTACTTC	CASSVLAFPGETQYF
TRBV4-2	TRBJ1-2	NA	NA	TGTGCCAGCAGCCAAGGAGACTATGGCTACACCTTC	CASSQGDYGYTF
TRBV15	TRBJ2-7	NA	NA	TGTGCCACCAGCAGGTTAGGGCGCGCGGGACACGAGCAGTACTTC	CATSRLGRAGHEQYF
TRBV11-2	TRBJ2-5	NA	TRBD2	TGTGCCAGCAGCTTACCCCTAGCGGTCCAAGAGACCCAGTACTTC	CASSLPLAVQETQYF
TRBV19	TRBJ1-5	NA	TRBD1	TGTGCCAGTAGTCCACGGACAGGGGGATATCAGCCCCAGCATTTT	CASSPRTGGYQPQHF
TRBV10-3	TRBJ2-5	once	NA	TGTGCCATCAGTGATGAACTAGTAGGGGAGACCCAGTACTTC	CAISDELVGETQYF